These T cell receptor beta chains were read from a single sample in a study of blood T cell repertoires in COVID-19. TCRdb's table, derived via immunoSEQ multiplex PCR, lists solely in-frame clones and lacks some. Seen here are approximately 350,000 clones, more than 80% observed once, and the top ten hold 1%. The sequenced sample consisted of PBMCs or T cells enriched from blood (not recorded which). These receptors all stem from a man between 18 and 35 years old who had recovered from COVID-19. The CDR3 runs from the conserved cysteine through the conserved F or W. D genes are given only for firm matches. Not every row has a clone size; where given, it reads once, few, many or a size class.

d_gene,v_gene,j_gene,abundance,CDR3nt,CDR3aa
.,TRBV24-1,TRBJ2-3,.,TGTGCCACCGCTGCCGGGGTGGGTGCTAGCACAGATACGCAGTATTTT,CATAAGVGASTDTQYF
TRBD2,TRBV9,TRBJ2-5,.,TGTGCCAGCAGTAAACTAGCGGGGGGTTTGGAGACCCAGTACTTC,CASSKLAGGLETQYF
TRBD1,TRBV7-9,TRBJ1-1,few,TGTGCCAGCAGCTTAGACAGGGGCCCCACTGAAGCTTTCTTT,CASSLDRGPTEAFF
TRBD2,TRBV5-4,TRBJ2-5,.,TGTGCCAGCAGCTTGGGTAGCGGGCAGGGCCAAGAGACCCAGTACTTC,CASSLGSGQGQETQYF
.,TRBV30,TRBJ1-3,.,TGTGCCTGGGCCCGGGAGACTGGAAACACCATATATTTT,CAWARETGNTIYF
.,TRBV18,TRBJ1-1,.,TGTGCCAGCTCACCGGGGCAGGGGACTGAAGCTTTCTTT,CASSPGQGTEAFF
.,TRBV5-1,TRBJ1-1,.,TGCGCCAGCAGCCTTAAAAATGAAGCTTTCTTT,CASSLKNEAFF
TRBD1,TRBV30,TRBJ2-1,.,TGTGCCTGGAGTGTACTGGGCAGGGGGTTGGATGAGCAGTTCTTC,CAWSVLGRGLDEQFF
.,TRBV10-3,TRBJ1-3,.,TGTGCCATCAGTGCGGCCTCGGAGATCTCTGGAAACACCATATATTTT,CAISAASEISGNTIYF
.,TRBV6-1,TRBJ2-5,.,TGTGCCAGCAGTGAAACTCAAGAGACCCAGTACTTC,CASSETQETQYF
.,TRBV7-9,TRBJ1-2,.,TGTGCCAGCAGCTTGTTGACATTGGGGGGCTATGGCTACACCTTC,CASSLLTLGGYGYTF
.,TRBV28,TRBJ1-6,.,TGTGCCAGCAGTTTAACCGGTTCTAATTCACCCCTCCACTTT,CASSLTGSNSPLHF
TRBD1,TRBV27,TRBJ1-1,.,TGTGCCAGCAGTTTAAGGGCCAGGGGGTTGGCGAACACTGAAGCTTTCTTT,CASSLRARGLANTEAFF
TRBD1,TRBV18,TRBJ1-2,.,TGTGCCAGCTCACCCTCTATGTTTACAGGGGGAGAAAGAGGCTACACCTTC,CASSPSMFTGGERGYTF
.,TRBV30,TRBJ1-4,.,TGTGCCTGGAGTGACCTACAGGGAACTAATGAAAAACTGTTTTTT,CAWSDLQGTNEKLFF
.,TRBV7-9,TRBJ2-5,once,TGTGCCAGCAGCTCAACCAGGGGACAAGAGACCCAGTACTTC,CASSSTRGQETQYF
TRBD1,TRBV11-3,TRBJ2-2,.,TGTGCCAGCAGCTTTTTTGGCAGGGGGCTTGGTAGGCTAACCGGGGAGCTGTTTTTT,CASSFFGRGLGRLTGELFF
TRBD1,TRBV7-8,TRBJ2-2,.,TGTGCCAGCAGCGCCGACGGACAGGGGACCGGGGAGCTGTTTTTT,CASSADGQGTGELFF
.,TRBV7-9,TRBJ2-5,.,TGTGCCAGCAGCTTAGAGTGGCGGAGGCAAGAGACCCAGTACTTC,CASSLEWRRQETQYF
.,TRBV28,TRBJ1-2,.,TGTGCCAGCAGTTCGGTCTATGGCTACACCTTC,CASSSVYGYTF
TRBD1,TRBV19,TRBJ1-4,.,TGTGCCAGTAGTATAAACAGGGGGCAGAATGAAAAACTGTTTTTT,CASSINRGQNEKLFF
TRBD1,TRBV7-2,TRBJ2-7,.,TGTGCCAGCAGTGACAGGGGAGGTTCCTACGAGCAGTACTTC,CASSDRGGSYEQYF
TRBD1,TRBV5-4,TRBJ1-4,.,TGTGCCAGCAGCTCACAGGGGGCAGTGGAAAAACTGTTTTTT,CASSSQGAVEKLFF
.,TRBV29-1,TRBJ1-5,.,TGCAGCGTTCAGGGTTCTAGCAATCAGCCCCAGCATTTT,CSVQGSSNQPQHF
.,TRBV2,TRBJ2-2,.,TGTGCCAGCAGTGTCGTGAACACCGGGGAGCTGTTTTTT,CASSVVNTGELFF
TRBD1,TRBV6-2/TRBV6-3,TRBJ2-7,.,TGTGCCAGCACCCCCCGACAGGGCTTGACCCTCTACGAGCAGTACTTC,CASTPRQGLTLYEQYF
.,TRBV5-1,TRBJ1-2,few,TGCGCCAGCAGCTTGGGGACAGCTTCTAACTATGGCTACACCTTC,CASSLGTASNYGYTF
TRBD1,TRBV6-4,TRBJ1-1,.,TGTGCCAGCAGTAGGACAGGGGGCACTGAAGCTTTCTTT,CASSRTGGTEAFF
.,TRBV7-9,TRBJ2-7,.,TGTGCCAGCAGCTTGGGCTATACCTACGAGCAGTACTTC,CASSLGYTYEQYF
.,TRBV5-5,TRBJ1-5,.,TGTGCCAGCAGCTTGGGGACATTTTATCAGCCCCAGCATTTT,CASSLGTFYQPQHF
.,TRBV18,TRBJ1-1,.,TGTGCCAGCTCACCCGACAAGAACACTGAAGCTTTCTTT,CASSPDKNTEAFF
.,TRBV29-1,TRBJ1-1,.,TGCAGCGTTGACATTAACACTGAAGCTTTCTTT,CSVDINTEAFF
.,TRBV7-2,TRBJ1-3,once,TGTGCCAGCAGCTTAGTAACCGGGAATGGAAACACCATATATTTT,CASSLVTGNGNTIYF
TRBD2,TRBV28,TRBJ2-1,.,TGTGCCAGCAGATCCACCGGGACTAGCGGATATGGGCAGTTCTTC,CASRSTGTSGYGQFF
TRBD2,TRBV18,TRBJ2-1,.,TGTGCCAGCTCACCGCCGGGACTAGCAGGCGAGCAGTTCTTC,CASSPPGLAGEQFF
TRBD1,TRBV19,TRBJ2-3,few,TGTGCCAGTAGTATGACAGGGGGCGCGGTAGATACGCAGTATTTT,CASSMTGGAVDTQYF
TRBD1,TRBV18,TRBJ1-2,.,TGTGCCAGCTCACCAACGGGGACAGGGTCCTTTAATGGCTACACCTTC,CASSPTGTGSFNGYTF